This is a list of T cell receptor beta chains from one sample in a study of blood T cell repertoires in COVID-19. Here immunoSEQ multiplex PCR was the method, and the copy in TCRdb shows in-frame clones only, minus some. The table includes around 200,000 clones, around 89% detected once. The sequenced sample consisted of PBMCs or T cells enriched from blood (not recorded which). Receptor source: a man under 40 who had recovered from COVID-19. Each CDR3 is given with its conserved first and last residue. The D gene is left open where the match is weak. Clone size is given for some rows only: seen once, a few or many times, or a class if the clone is expanded.

v_gene	abundance	j_gene	d_gene	CDR3aa	CDR3nt
TRBV29-1	once	TRBJ1-2	.	CSVVQGGDGYTF	TGCAGCGTTGTCCAGGGAGGAGATGGCTACACCTTC
TRBV7-9	few	TRBJ2-3	.	CASSVQDHTQYF	TGTGCCAGCAGCGTACAGGACCATACGCAGTATTTT
TRBV7-9	.	TRBJ2-5	.	CASSSEEGMEETQYF	TGTGCCAGCAGCTCCGAGGAGGGGATGGAAGAGACCCAGTACTTC
TRBV18	.	TRBJ2-1	TRBD2	CASSSGLASYNEQFF	TGTGCCAGCTCATCGGGACTAGCGTCATACAATGAGCAGTTCTTC
TRBV30	.	TRBJ2-3	TRBD1	CAWSAGQGLTDTQYF	TGTGCCTGGAGTGCAGGACAGGGGTTAACAGATACGCAGTATTTT
TRBV7-9	.	TRBJ1-6	.	CASSLGVGRPGSPLHF	TGTGCCAGCAGCTTAGGCGTGGGCAGACCGGGGTCACCCCTCCACTTT
TRBV28	.	TRBJ2-5	TRBD1	CASSFLSRDRHQETQYF	TGTGCCAGCAGTTTTTTATCCCGGGACAGACACCAAGAGACCCAGTACTTC
TRBV4-2	.	TRBJ2-4	.	CASSQAIGLKNIQYF	TGTGCCAGCAGCCAAGCCATCGGACTGAAAAACATTCAGTACTTC
TRBV7-2	few	TRBJ1-6	TRBD1	CASSIQTGGNSPLHF	TGTGCCAGCAGCATCCAGACAGGGGGTAATTCACCCCTCCACTTT
TRBV30	.	TRBJ2-2	TRBD1	CAWSYRGRITTGELFF	TGTGCCTGGAGTTACAGGGGGCGGATTACCACCGGGGAGCTGTTTTTT